This TCR beta chain was captured in a study of metastatic and nonmetastatic thyroid tumors. On the study more broadly: Repertoires from malignant and benign thyroid patients were compared across blood and tumor or nodule tissue.

Study-wide results and limits: In blood and tumor, TCR beta diversity was reportedly significantly higher in malignant thyroid tumors than in benign nodules.

In the authors' methods: Clinicopathological groups supplied CDR3 differences that were used to build a distant-metastasis classifier for papillary thyroid cancer. TCRdb re-called the PCR reads with MiXCR. TCRdb's processing, not the authors' own work, is the source of the V and J calls. The table has about 19,000 clones, approximately 17% seen once. Ten or more counts support this clone. Its antigen is unidentified. The CDR3 has 15 residues. Trimming removed 0 bases from V and 6 bases from J, with 13 bases in between. The germline gives CDR1 SGHKS, CDR2 YYEKEE (reference sequence). None of the patients had undergone any treatment ahead of thyroid surgery.

This sequence originates from a male donor with papillary thyroid cancer or a benign thyroid nodule (not recorded which). Some clones in this sample may be carry-over from other donors' samples. This sequence joins TRBV5-5 and TRBJ2-1; TRBD1 is a possible D gene (6 bases). Sequenced: blood. The CDR3 region is CASSLAGGRLNEQFF. CDR3 DNA sequence: TGTGCCAGCAGCTTGGCTGGGGGCAGGCTCAATGAGCAGTTCTTC.